This T cell receptor (beta chain) is drawn from a study of glioma-infiltrating T cells after dendritic cell vaccination. Across the whole study: Dendritic cell vaccine was injected intradermally three times, biweekly.

Time point of the sample: after dendritic cell vaccination, including at tumor progression/relapse. The primer mix had 60 V beta and 13 J beta primers. The protocol was immunoSEQ multiplex PCR, while the TCRdb copy is restricted to in-frame clones and leaves out a portion. The repertoire holds around 100,000 clones, with roughly 80% as singletons. The sequence came from a human donor with glioblastoma. The material was blood, obtained after dendritic cell vaccination.

DNA of the CDR3: TGTGCCAGCAGCTTAGTTCTTAACCAAGAGACCCAGTACTTC. Translation gives CASSLVLNQETQYF. The J gene is TRBJ2-5, the V gene TRBV11-2; D is uncertain. The V end lost 1 base, the J end lost 0 bases, and 6 bases lay between the germline ends. There are 14 residues in the CDR3. Germline assignment: CDR1 SGHAT and CDR2 FQNNGV.